A single sample is the source of the 2 T cell receptor beta chains below, sequenced in a study of shared clonotypes between healthy human individuals. TCRdb's copy holds only in-frame clones and misses some; the assay was immunoSEQ multiplex PCR. The table shows 1.4 million to 1.5 million clones, with roughly 95% occurring only once. The sequenced material came from naive CD4+ T cells sorted from blood. Noted subset: CD45RA+ positively selected. The receptor set was obtained from a man aged 30 to 39 in good health.

With respect to this clone: Within the sample, other DNA sequences also encode this same CDR3. V is TRBV18 and J is TRBJ2-3; 11 positions agree with TRBD2. In germline, CDR1 is KGHSH, CDR2 LQKENI. V gave up 3 bases and J gave up 3 bases; unmatched junction bases: 5. CDR3 size: 16 residues. The CDR3 is CASSPSIAGGTDTQYF. The CDR3 bases are TGTGCCAGCTCACCTTCAATAGCGGGGGGGACAGATACGCAGTATTTT.

The chain is built from TRBV5-4 and TRBJ2-3; D is unclear. CDR3 length: 12 residues. The germline V gene has CDR1 SGHNT and CDR2 YYREEE (reference sequence). Deletions cut 3 bases from V and 4 bases from J, with 6 bases between. The CDR3 bases are TGTGCCAGCAGCTCTTCGTCAGATACGCAGTATTTT. Translation gives CASSSSSDTQYF.